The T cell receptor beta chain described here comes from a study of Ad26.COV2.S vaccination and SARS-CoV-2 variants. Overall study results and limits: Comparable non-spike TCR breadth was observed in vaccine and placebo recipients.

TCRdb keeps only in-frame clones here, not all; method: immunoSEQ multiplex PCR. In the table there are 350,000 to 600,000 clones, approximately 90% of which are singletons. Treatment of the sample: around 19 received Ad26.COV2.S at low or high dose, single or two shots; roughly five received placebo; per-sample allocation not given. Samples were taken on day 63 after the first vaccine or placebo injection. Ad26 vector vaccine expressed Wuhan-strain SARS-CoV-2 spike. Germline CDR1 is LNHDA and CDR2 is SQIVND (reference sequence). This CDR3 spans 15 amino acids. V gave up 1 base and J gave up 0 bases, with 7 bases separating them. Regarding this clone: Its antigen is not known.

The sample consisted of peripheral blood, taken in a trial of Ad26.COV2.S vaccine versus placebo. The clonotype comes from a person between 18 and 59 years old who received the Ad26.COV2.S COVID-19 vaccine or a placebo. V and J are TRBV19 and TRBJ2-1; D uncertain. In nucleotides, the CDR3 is TGTGCCAGTAGTATAGGCGGCGGCTCCTACAATGAGCAGTTCTTC. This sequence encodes CASSIGGGSYNEQFF.